The rows below give T cell receptor beta chains drawn from one sample of a study of CD8 T cells in ankylosing spondylitis. Via MiXCR, TCRdb re-called the 5' RACE reads, giving one row per CDR3 protein. Here the sample spans roughly 26,000 distinct CDR3 sequences, 10% to 15% being singletons. What was sequenced was blood. These receptors were obtained from a male donor with ankylosing spondylitis or in good health (not recorded which). CDR3s include the opening cysteine and the closing phenylalanine or tryptophan. Each record gives: clone size, CDR3 length, J gene, D gene, V gene, CDR3 protein, CDR3 DNA. A D gene is named only where the DNA matches it firmly. Expanded clones are given a class, and other clones once, few, many or no size at all.

size: few; length: 15; J: TRBJ2-3; D: NA; V: TRBV12-3/TRBV12-4; CDR3: CASSDSINPTDTQYF; DNA: TGTGCCAGCAGCGACAGCATTAACCCCACAGATACGCAGTATTTT
size: many; length: 15; J: TRBJ2-3; D: NA; V: TRBV12-3/TRBV12-4; CDR3: CASRRAATGTDTQYF; DNA: TGTGCCAGCCGTCGGGCTGCAACAGGGACAGATACGCAGTATTTT
size: many; length: 12; J: TRBJ2-7; D: TRBD2; V: TRBV20-1; CDR3: CSAKRDTHEQYF; DNA: TGCAGTGCTAAGCGGGATACCCACGAGCAGTACTTC
size: few; length: 12; J: TRBJ2-3; D: NA; V: TRBV20-1; CDR3: CSAQTSTDTQYF; DNA: TGCAGTGCACAGACTAGCACAGATACGCAGTATTTT
size: many; length: 16; J: TRBJ1-1; D: NA; V: TRBV10-3; CDR3: CAISESSSGVGTEAFF; DNA: TGTGCCATCAGTGAGTCGTCGTCAGGGGTGGGCACTGAAGCTTTCTTT
size: few; length: 21; J: TRBJ1-5; D: TRBD1; V: TRBV27; CDR3: CASSSIWGTGRGAGGNQPQHF; DNA: TGTGCCAGCAGTTCTATATGGGGGACAGGGAGGGGCGCCGGTGGCAATCAGCCCCAGCATTTT
size: many; length: 15; J: TRBJ2-3; D: NA; V: TRBV6-6; CDR3: CASSPSTGSPDTQYF; DNA: TGTGCCAGCAGCCCCTCCACAGGGAGCCCAGATACGCAGTATTTT
size: NA; length: 15; J: TRBJ1-4; D: NA; V: TRBV7-2; CDR3: CASSRDKKSNEKLFF; DNA: TGTGCCAGCAGCAGAGACAAGAAATCTAATGAAAAACTGTTTTTT
size: NA; length: 15; J: TRBJ2-4; D: NA; V: TRBV27; CDR3: CASSLGTGAKNIQYF; DNA: TGTGCCAGCAGTTTAGGGACTGGAGCCAAAAACATTCAGTACTTC
size: NA; length: 15; J: TRBJ2-7; D: NA; V: TRBV5-6; CDR3: CASSLRVGVVYEQYF; DNA: TGTGCCAGCAGCTTGAGGGTGGGGGTTGTCTACGAGCAGTACTTC
size: NA; length: 15; J: TRBJ1-5; D: NA; V: TRBV20-1; CDR3: CSAKLPGGSNQPQHF; DNA: TGCAGTGCTAAATTGCCGGGGGGTAGCAATCAGCCCCAGCATTTT
size: NA; length: 15; J: TRBJ2-5; D: TRBD1; V: TRBV11-3; CDR3: CASSFATGPAETQYF; DNA: TGTGCCAGCAGCTTTGCGACAGGGCCGGCAGAGACCCAGTACTTC
size: few; length: 15; J: TRBJ2-2; D: TRBD2; V: TRBV6-2/TRBV6-3; CDR3: CASSLLAGNTGELFF; DNA: TGTGCCAGCAGCCTACTAGCGGGGAACACCGGGGAGCTGTTTTTT
size: many; length: 14; J: TRBJ1-4; D: TRBD1; V: TRBV7-9; CDR3: CASSNGTGREKLFF; DNA: TGTGCCAGCAGCAATGGGACAGGGCGTGAAAAACTGTTTTTT
size: few; length: 13; J: TRBJ2-1; D: NA; V: TRBV20-1; CDR3: CSASGNSYNEQFF; DNA: TGCAGTGCTAGCGGGAACTCCTACAATGAGCAGTTCTTC
size: many; length: 14; J: TRBJ2-2; D: NA; V: TRBV20-1; CDR3: CSARDPTRGGELFF; DNA: TGCAGTGCTAGAGATCCGACAAGAGGAGGGGAGCTGTTTTTT
size: medium-sized; length: 16; J: TRBJ2-2; D: NA; V: TRBV6-1; CDR3: CASRGREFANTGELFF; DNA: TGTGCCAGCAGGGGCCGAGAGTTCGCGAACACCGGGGAGCTGTTTTTT
size: NA; length: 15; J: TRBJ2-4; D: NA; V: TRBV7-2; CDR3: CASSLGGTMGNIQYF; DNA: TGTGCCAGCAGCTTAGGTGGCACGATGGGGAACATTCAGTACTTC
size: few; length: 16; J: TRBJ2-1; D: TRBD2; V: TRBV5-1; CDR3: CASSPGLAGVEGEQFF; DNA: TGCGCCAGCAGCCCCGGACTAGCGGGAGTGGAAGGCGAGCAGTTCTTC
size: NA; length: 15; J: TRBJ2-2; D: TRBD2; V: TRBV5-1; CDR3: CASSPGTSGIGELFF; DNA: TGCGCCAGCAGCCCCGGGACTAGCGGGATCGGGGAGCTGTTTTTT
size: many; length: 16; J: TRBJ2-1; D: NA; V: TRBV4-3; CDR3: CASSQDTPPGLNEQFF; DNA: TGCGCCAGCAGCCAAGATACCCCCCCGGGGCTGAATGAGCAGTTCTTC
size: few; length: 15; J: TRBJ2-2; D: TRBD1; V: TRBV19; CDR3: CASSLGQMDTGELFF; DNA: TGTGCCAGTAGTCTGGGACAGATGGACACCGGGGAGCTGTTTTTT
size: many; length: 14; J: TRBJ2-1; D: TRBD2; V: TRBV30; CDR3: CAWSWASGRHEQFF; DNA: TGTGCCTGGAGTTGGGCTAGCGGGAGGCATGAGCAGTTCTTC
size: NA; length: 13; J: TRBJ1-5; D: NA; V: TRBV7-9; CDR3: CASSLEGGQPQHF; DNA: TGTGCCAGCAGCTTAGAAGGTGGTCAGCCCCAGCATTTT
size: many; length: 17; J: TRBJ1-1; D: TRBD1; V: TRBV20-1; CDR3: CSARGSGQGARDTEAFF; DNA: TGCAGTGCTAGGGGTTCCGGGCAGGGGGCGCGGGACACTGAAGCTTTCTTT
size: NA; length: 15; J: TRBJ2-4; D: NA; V: TRBV2; CDR3: CASNIQGTAKNIQYF; DNA: TGTGCCAGCAACATCCAGGGGACCGCCAAAAACATTCAGTACTTC
size: NA; length: 14; J: TRBJ2-5; D: TRBD1; V: TRBV7-6; CDR3: CASSAGTGKETQYF; DNA: TGTGCCAGCAGCGCCGGGACAGGGAAGGAAACCCAGTACTTC
size: few; length: 13; J: TRBJ2-5; D: TRBD1; V: TRBV5-1; CDR3: CASTTGQLETQYF; DNA: TGCGCCAGCACCACGGGACAGTTAGAGACCCAGTACTTC
size: many; length: 12; J: TRBJ2-2; D: NA; V: TRBV20-1; CDR3: CSAAGKAGELFF; DNA: TGCAGTGCTGCCGGCAAGGCCGGGGAGCTGTTTTTT
size: many; length: 17; J: TRBJ2-5; D: TRBD1; V: TRBV9; CDR3: CASSVGPGGFFQETQYF; DNA: TGTGCCAGCAGCGTAGGGCCAGGGGGCTTCTTCCAAGAGACCCAGTACTTC
size: NA; length: 15; J: TRBJ2-3; D: TRBD2; V: TRBV20-1; CDR3: CSARLWRGFTDTQYF; DNA: TGCAGTGCTAGGTTATGGCGGGGGTTCACAGATACGCAGTATTTT
size: many; length: 15; J: TRBJ2-1; D: NA; V: TRBV24-1; CDR3: CATSDVGTRGNEQFF; DNA: TGTGCCACCAGTGATGTCGGGACAAGAGGCAATGAGCAGTTCTTC
size: few; length: 14; J: TRBJ1-4; D: NA; V: TRBV7-2; CDR3: CASRLGVDSEKLFF; DNA: TGTGCCAGCAGGCTAGGGGTGGACAGCGAAAAACTGTTTTTT